This T cell receptor beta chain was retrieved from a study of blood T cell repertoires in COVID-19. Study information: T cells, B-cell-depleted T cells, or PBMCs provided the cDNA or gDNA that served as material.

J was trimmed by 14 bases and V by 4 bases; bases with no gene match: 12. CDR1 is LGHDT, CDR2 YNNKEL, per germline (reference sequence). The CDR3 has 13 amino acids. This table comes from immunoSEQ multiplex PCR, and its TCRdb copy is limited to in-frame clones, with some not included. The sample lists about 150,000 clones, roughly four fifths occurring once. The sample taken for sequencing was peripheral blood. The sequence was collected from a woman at least 80 years old with acute or convalescent COVID-19. The chain carries TRBV3-1 (or the pseudogene TRBV3-2) and TRBJ2-5; 8 positions match TRBD2. In DNA, the CDR3 is TGTGCCAGCAGCCCCAGTGATTGGAGCGGGAGATACTTC. Translation: CASSPSDWSGRYF.